This TCR beta chain was captured in a study of T cells in Graves' hyperthyroidism and ophthalmopathy. Recently diagnosed hyperthyroidism of less than 2 months' duration affected patients aged 18 to 65. This clonotype was observed many times. The antigen is not known. TCR beta CDR3 region amplification was performed from RNA transcripts. Using the HTBI primer set, a first-round RT-PCR was run on the TCR CDR3. Using its own MiXCR run on the multiplex PCR reads, TCRdb lists one record per CDR3 protein. The repertoire holds 700,000 or so distinct CDR3 sequences, with around 15% as singletons. Findings and limits, study-wide: Appearing also in blood were most of the thyroid clonotypes expanded above 0.001. Ophthalmopathy was identified by the model a median around 6 months ahead of onset. From stable hyperthyroidism, ophthalmopathy was separated by a 13 V-J model.

The CDR3 runs 14 residues. V lost 3 bases to trimming and J lost 3 bases, with 9 bases between them. Germline V lookup: CDR1 KGHSH, CDR2 LQKENI. The receptor's source is a man younger than 30 with Graves' hyperthyroidism. Specimen: blood. The chain couples TRBV18 to TRBJ2-1, with D unresolved. Written as DNA, the CDR3 is TGTGCCAGCTCACCCGTCAATTACTACAATGAGCAGTTCTTC. The encoded protein is CASSPVNYYNEQFF.